Included here is one T cell receptor (beta chain) sequence, with context. This sample was taken from a study of blood T cell repertoires in COVID-19. V shed 6 bases, J shed 5 bases, and the junction held 20 bases outside the gene matches. This CDR3 region has 18 residues. From germline, CDR1 is SGHAT and CDR2 FQNNGV. The protocol was immunoSEQ multiplex PCR, while the TCRdb copy is restricted to in-frame clones and leaves out a portion. The table includes about 150,000 clones, 80% to 90% detected once. V is TRBV11-2 and J is TRBJ2-5; 8 bases fit TRBD2. What was sequenced was peripheral blood. The sequence came from a human donor in a cohort sampled during active COVID-19. For the CDR3, the DNA is TGTGCCAGCAGATCCGGACCTAGCGTTGGCGGGGGGTTGGAGACCCAGTACTTC. This translates into CASRSGPSVGGGLETQYF.